One sample yielded the 22 T cell receptor beta chains listed below, sequenced in a study of response to subunit inactivated influenza vaccine. Via MiXCR, TCRdb re-called the RT-PCR reads, giving one row per CDR3 protein. The table shows 500,000 or so distinct CDR3 sequences, with approximately 11% occurring only once. Sample: PBMCs from blood, taken roughly 48 days after vaccination. The source is a man aged 50-60 years who received an inactivated influenza vaccine.

This chain links TRBV28 with TRBJ2-5; TRBD2 aligns across 7 bases. The CDR3 runs 15 residues. V shed 0 bases and J 1 base; nucleotides not matched to a gene: 2. Germline V gene data show CDR1 as MDHEN and CDR2 as SYDVKM. CDR3 DNA sequence: TGTGCCAGCAGTTTATGGCGGGAGTCCCAAGAGACCCAGTACTTC. Translation: CASSLWRESQETQYF.

There are many counts of this clonotype. The rearrangement links TRBV10-3 to TRBJ2-7; D is undetermined. This CDR3 is built from 13 residues. The V and J ends lost 5 bases and 2 bases respectively, with 10 bases between them. The germline V gene has CDR1 ENHRY and CDR2 SYGVKD. This CDR3 reads CAISWAAAYEQYF. As DNA, the CDR3 is TGTGCCATCAGTTGGGCGGCTGCCTACGAGCAGTACTTC.

This clonotype has a handful of counts. The V call is TRBV10-3, the J call TRBJ2-1; 11 nucleotides agree with TRBD2. Germline lookup yields CDR1 ENHRY and CDR2 SYGVKD. The CDR3 covers 13 residues. J was trimmed by 5 bases and V by 9 bases; bases with no gene match: 3. The CDR3 DNA is TGTGCCATACTAGCGGGGGTCAACAATGAGCAGTTCTTC. Translation gives CAILAGVNNEQFF.

This clonotype was observed many times. The J gene is TRBJ1-1, the V gene TRBV28; D might be TRBD1 (6 bases). V gave up 5 bases and J gave up 0 bases, with 7 bases separating them. The CDR3 contains 13 residues. The germline V gene encodes CDR1 MDHEN and CDR2 SYDVKM. Here the CDR3 DNA reads TGTGCCAGCAGTACAGGGTTGAACACTGAAGCTTTCTTT. It codes for CASSTGLNTEAFF.

This clonotype came up many times. This chain uses TRBV11-2 with TRBJ2-1; possibly TRBD1 or TRBD2 for D (5 bases each). CDR1 is SGHAT and CDR2 is FQNNGV in the germline V gene. V lost 5 bases and J 8 bases, leaving 13 bases between the germline ends. The length of the CDR3 is 13 residues. The CDR3 region has the DNA TGTGCCAGCAGCATGGGACCTACGTATGAGCAGTTCTTC. Its protein is CASSMGPTYEQFF.

Many counts were recorded for this clonotype. The chain recombines TRBV7-9 with TRBJ2-1; maybe TRBD1 (5 bases). Trimming left V 5 bases short and J 1 base short, with 12 bases between. Germline values: CDR1 SEHNR, CDR2 FQNEAQ (reference sequence). There are 15 residues in the CDR3. As DNA, the CDR3 is TGTGCCAGCAGCCAGACAGCCCAGTCCTACAATGAGCAGTTCTTC. It translates to CASSQTAQSYNEQFF.

For this clonotype: Since a much larger clone is just one base distant, this may be a read error. The rearrangement uses TRBV11-2 and TRBJ2-3, with D uncertain. V lost 0 bases and J lost 6, with 7 bases in between. The CDR3 has 13 residues. Looked up from germline, CDR1 is SGHAT and CDR2 is FQNNGV. The CDR3 DNA reads as TGTGCCAGCAGCTTAGACTCGAGGGATACGCAGTATTTT. It yields the protein CASSLDSRDTQYF.

This clonotype was seen just once. In DNA form, the CDR3 reads TGTGCCAGCAGGGGCGGGACTAGCTTCGGAGATACGCAGTATTTT. The encoded protein is CASRGGTSFGDTQYF. The gene calls are TRBV6-2 or TRBV6-3 and TRBJ2-3, with TRBD2 identical over 9 bases. Germline assignment: CDR1 MNHEY and CDR2 SVGEGT. This CDR3 is built from 15 residues. Trimming cost V 6 bases and J 5 bases; bases outside gene matches: 9.

This clonotype was seen repeatedly, ten times or more. This chain joins TRBV20-1 and TRBJ2-1; TRBD2 matches at 11 bases. With 0 bases clipped from V and 2 bases from J, the junction kept 6 bases outside the gene matches. The germline CDR1 and CDR2 sequences are DFQATT and SNEGSKA (reference sequence). The CDR3 covers 17 residues. The chain's CDR3 is CSARDQTSGAPYNEQFF. CDR3 sequence (DNA): TGCAGTGCTAGAGATCAGACTAGCGGGGCCCCCTACAATGAGCAGTTCTTC.

This clonotype was detected many times. The V gene is TRBV6-5, the J gene TRBJ1-4; 9 nucleotides agree with TRBD1. Germline CDR1 reads MNHEY; CDR2 reads SVGAGI. J was trimmed by 10 bases and V by 4 bases; bases with no gene match: 7. This CDR3 contains 14 residues. The CDR3 DNA reads as TGTGCCAGCAGTTCGAACAGGGGGCGAGGAAAACTGTTTTTT. Its translation: CASSSNRGRGKLFF.

This clonotype was counted only a few times. The CDR3 is CATFSRGPGKLFF. CDR3 in DNA: TGTGCCACCTTCTCCCGTGGGCCGGGAAAACTGTTTTTT. The gene calls are TRBV6-1 and TRBJ1-4; D is unclear. There are 13 residues in the CDR3. Germline-derived CDR1 and CDR2 are MNHNS and SASEGT. The V end was cut by 10 bases, the J end by 10 bases, with 19 bases between.

Many counts were recorded for this clonotype. V and J are TRBV5-6 and TRBJ2-7; tentatively, D is TRBD2 (6 bases). Germline values: CDR1 SGHDT, CDR2 YYEEEE. The germline V and J ends were trimmed by 4 bases and 0 bases, with 17 bases remaining between them. There are 16 residues in the CDR3. The CDR3 DNA reads as TGTGCCAGCAGCCCCGCTGCACGGCGGGACTCCTACGAGCAGTACTTC. This gives the protein CASSPAARRDSYEQYF.

This chain links TRBV27 with TRBJ2-1, with 12 positions matching TRBD2. CDR3 length: 15 residues. V was pared by 5 bases and J by 8 bases, with 7 bases of the junction left unmatched. The germline V gene encodes CDR1 MNHEY and CDR2 SMNVEV (reference sequence). In nucleotides, the CDR3 is TGTGCCAGCAGTCCCTCTAGCGGGAGGGGTGATGAGCAGTTCTTC. This sequence encodes CASSPSSGRGDEQFF.

The rearrangement uses TRBV9 and TRBJ2-3; 12 bases align to TRBD2. With V trimmed by 1 base and J by 3 bases, 6 bases remained unmatched. CDR1 is SGDLS, CDR2 YYNGEE, per germline. The length of the CDR3 is 17 residues. The CDR3, as DNA: TGTGCCAGCAGCGTAACTAGCGGGAGGAGGGAGACAGATACGCAGTATTTT. It translates to CASSVTSGRRETDTQYF. Filled out from reference TRBV9 and TRBJ2-3, the complete variable domain reads DSGVTQTPKHLITATGQRVTLRCSPRSGDLSVYWYQQSLDQGLQFLIQYYNGEERAKGNILERFSAQQFPDLHSELNLSSLELGDSALYFCASSVTSGRRETDTQYFGPGTRLTVL.

This clonotype turned up a few times. J is TRBJ1-5 and V is TRBV6-5; D is unclear. The V gene's germline CDR1 is MNHEY and CDR2 SVGAGI. The CDR3 loop spans 16 amino acids. V dropped 0 bases and J dropped 0 bases, with 9 bases sitting between them. CDR3 sequence reads: CASSYSPHRSNQPQHF. In DNA form, the CDR3 reads TGTGCCAGCAGTTACTCCCCCCACCGTAGCAATCAGCCCCAGCATTTT.

The CDR3: CASSLAVGTGELFF. The CDR3, as DNA: TGCGCCAGCAGCTTGGCTGTTGGCACCGGGGAGCTGTTTTTT. This chain links TRBV5-1 with TRBJ2-2; the D is unclear. Trimming left V 0 bases short and J 4 bases short, with 7 bases between. The V gene's germline CDR1 is SGHRS and CDR2 YFSETQ. The CDR3 has 14 amino acids. Drawing the rest from reference TRBV5-1 and TRBJ2-2, the complete variable domain is KAGVTQTPRYLIKTRGQQVTLSCSPISGHRSVSWYQQTPGQGLQFLFEYFSETQRNKGNFPGRFSGRQFSNSRSEMNVSTLELGDSALYLCASSLAVGTGELFFGEGSRLTVL.

The rearrangement joins TRBV12-3 or TRBV12-4 to TRBJ2-1; no firm D call. The V end was cut by 2 bases, the J end by 6 bases, with 20 bases between. This CDR3 contains 17 residues. CDR3 sequence: CASSLWFGPGTGNEQFF. DNA of the CDR3: TGTGCCAGCAGTTTATGGTTTGGGCCAGGAACGGGCAATGAGCAGTTCTTC.

This clonotype came up a few times. The chain employs TRBV6-2 or TRBV6-3 and TRBJ2-1; D is perhaps TRBD1 (5 bases). CDR3 length equals 13 residues. V was shortened by 7 bases and J by 6 bases, with 13 bases between the two germline ends. Germline-derived CDR1 and CDR2 are MNHEY and SVGEGT. The CDR3 sequence is CASTDVGVNEQFF. The CDR3 nucleotides read TGTGCCAGCACCGACGTAGGGGTCAATGAGCAGTTCTTC.

The CDR3 DNA follows: TGTGCCAGCAGTTCCCTATTAGATGGTAGCGGGAGGAGTTACGAGCAGTACTTC. This sequence encodes CASSSLLDGSGRSYEQYF. V gene TRBV28 combines with J gene TRBJ2-7; 10 bases map to TRBD2. Germline lookup yields CDR1 MDHEN and CDR2 SYDVKM. This CDR3 is built from 18 residues. V trimming: 4 bases; J trimming: 4 bases; junction bases outside the gene matches: 16.

The rearrangement links TRBV6-1 to TRBJ1-3, with D possibly matching TRBD1 (5 bases). Germline lookup yields CDR1 MNHNS and CDR2 SASEGT. CDR3 length: 14 amino acids. V was shortened by 6 bases and J by 7 bases, with 16 bases between the two germline ends. The CDR3 reads CASRGMGVWNTIYF. The CDR3 DNA is TGTGCCAGCAGGGGGATGGGGGTTTGGAACACCATATATTTT.

V gene TRBV7-3 combines with J gene TRBJ2-1, with TRBD2 identical over 8 bases. Looked up from germline, CDR1 is SGHTA and CDR2 is FQGTGA. This CDR3 region has 17 residues. Trimming removed 1 base from V and 3 bases from J; junction bases left unmatched: 8. The CDR3 DNA reads as TGTGCCAGCAGCTTAAACGGGAGGGCCCTCTACTACAATGAGCAGTTCTTC. It translates to CASSLNGRALYYNEQFF.

A few counts support this clonotype. This sequence joins TRBV6-1 and TRBJ2-7; 8 nucleotides agree with TRBD2. From germline, CDR1 is MNHNS and CDR2 SASEGT. This CDR3 has 13 amino acids. V lost 6 bases and J lost 3; bases outside the gene matches: 4. The CDR3 spells CASSHSGSYEQYF. The CDR3 DNA reads TGTGCCAGCAGCCACAGCGGGAGCTACGAGCAGTACTTC.